A single sample is the source of the 22 T cell receptor beta chains below, sequenced in a study of shared clonotypes between healthy human individuals. Profiling relied on immunoSEQ multiplex PCR, and the TCRdb table lists in-frame clones only, not all of them. The sample carries about 490,000 clones, less than 80% recorded once. The sequencing input was PBMCs. Source of these receptors: a woman in her forties in good health. Some clones in this sample may be carry-over from other donors' samples.

V is TRBV27 and J is TRBJ2-2; D unclear. This CDR3 contains 14 residues. Germline CDR1 reads MNHEY; CDR2 reads SMNVEV (reference sequence). The V end lost 2 bases, the J end lost 1 base, and 5 bases lay between the germline ends. CDR3: CASSLDGNTGELFF. CDR3 DNA sequence: TGTGCCAGCAGTTTAGACGGGAACACCGGGGAGCTGTTTTTT.

The gene calls are TRBV28 and TRBJ2-3; D possibly matches TRBD1 or TRBD2 (5 bases each). The V and J ends lost 5 bases and 4 bases respectively, with 16 bases between them. Per the germline V gene, CDR1 is MDHEN and CDR2 is SYDVKM. The CDR3 totals 15 residues. In nucleotides, the CDR3 is TGTGCCAGCAGTCCGCATGGGGGTGCGGCAGATACGCAGTATTTT. It is translated as CASSPHGGAADTQYF. The whole variable domain, filled in from reference TRBV28 and TRBJ2-3, reads DVKVTQSSRYLVKRTGEKVFLECVQDMDHENMFWYRQDPGLGLRLIYFSYDVKMKEKGDIPEGYSVSREKKERFSLILESASTNQTSMYLCASSPHGGAADTQYFGPGTRLTVL.

This clone occurred a few times. The chain joins TRBV19 to TRBJ1-2; TRBD1 agrees at 7 bases. The CDR3 consists of 13 residues. Germline V gene data show CDR1 as LNHDA and CDR2 as SQIVND (reference sequence). V was pared by 6 bases and J by 9 bases, with 10 bases of the junction left unmatched. The CDR3 DNA reads as TGTGCCAGTAGCATCGGACAGGTCTCGCGCTACACCTTC. As protein: CASSIGQVSRYTF.

V gene TRBV5-6 combines with J gene TRBJ2-3; no clear D. V was pared by 2 bases and J by 2 bases, with 12 bases between. There are 15 residues in the CDR3. Germline CDR1 is SGHDT and CDR2 is YYEEEE. The CDR3 spells CASSFLAKYTDTQYF. The CDR3 DNA follows: TGTGCCAGCAGCTTTCTGGCGAAATACACAGATACGCAGTATTTT.

The chain joins TRBV10-1 to TRBJ1-2; 8 nucleotides align to TRBD1. The CDR3 runs 14 residues. Unmatched junction bases numbered 8, after V lost 6 bases and J lost 5 bases. Germline assignment: CDR1 WNHNN and CDR2 SYGVQD (reference sequence). The CDR3 spells CASSDRGRYYGYTF. CDR3 in DNA: TGCGCCAGCAGCGACAGGGGTAGGTATTATGGCTACACCTTC.

This chain joins TRBV25-1 and TRBJ2-5; 12 nucleotides align to TRBD2. V shed 3 bases and J 3 bases; nucleotides not matched to a gene: 11. The CDR3 is 18 amino acids. CDR1 and CDR2 from the germline V gene are MGHDK and SYGVNS. DNA of the CDR3: TGTGCCAGCAGTGATTCCCCTAGCGGGAGGGCCTGGAAAGAGACCCAGTACTTC. Protein: CASSDSPSGRAWKETQYF.

This sequence joins TRBV7-9 and TRBJ2-1; 8 bases are shared with TRBD2. Germline CDR1 reads SEHNR; CDR2 reads FQNEAQ (reference sequence). CDR3 length: 15 amino acids. V lost 1 base, J lost 4 bases, and 3 bases stayed unmatched. CDR3 bases: TGTGCCAGCAGCTTAGAGGGACTAGGGTACAATGAGCAGTTCTTC. This sequence encodes CASSLEGLGYNEQFF.

The V call is TRBV30, the J call TRBJ2-5; no clear D gene. Between the trimmed V and J ends, which lost 3 bases and 4 bases, there was a span of 9 bases. CDR3 length: 12 amino acids. Germline CDR1 and CDR2: GTSNPN and SVGIG (reference sequence). This CDR3 is CAWSPATETQYF. The DNA for the CDR3 is TGTGCCTGGAGCCCAGCAACAGAGACCCAGTACTTC.

V is TRBV7-2 and J is TRBJ2-5; TRBD1 aligns across 8 bases. The length of the CDR3 is 13 residues. J gave up 11 bases and V 4 bases, and 9 bases lay outside the gene matches. Germline-derived CDR1 and CDR2 are SGHTA and FQGNSA. In DNA, the CDR3 is TGTGCCAGCAGCTCGGACAGGGAAGGGGAGCAGTACTTC. This sequence encodes CASSSDREGEQYF. The full variable domain, completed using reference TRBV7-2 and TRBJ2-5, is GAGVSQSPSNKVTEKGKDVELRCDPISGHTALYWYRQSLGQGLEFLIYFQGNSAPDKSGLPSDRFSAERTGGSVSTLTIQRTQQEDSAVYLCASSSDREGEQYFGPGTRLLVL.

The rearrangement uses TRBV14 and TRBJ2-7; D not certain. Per the germline V gene, CDR1 is SGHDN and CDR2 is FVKESK. Trimming shortened V by 1 base and J by 6 bases, and 13 bases separated the two germline ends. The CDR3 spans 14 residues. CDR3 in DNA: TGTGCCAGCAGCCAAGCCCTCCTAACTGGCGAGCAGTACTTC. This encodes CASSQALLTGEQYF.

The chain employs TRBV10-2 and TRBJ1-1; 11 nucleotides agree with TRBD1. Germline CDR1 WSHSY, CDR2 SAAADI. This CDR3 has 14 amino acids. V shed 6 bases, J shed 4 bases, and the junction held 4 bases outside the gene matches. The CDR3 bases are TGCGCCAGCAGCGGGACAGGGGGTAGCACTGAAGCTTTCTTT. Protein: CASSGTGGSTEAFF.

The chain is built from TRBV5-8 and TRBJ2-7; a weak D match, TRBD1 (7 bases). Germline V gene sequence: CDR1 SGHTS, CDR2 YDEGEE. The CDR3 length is 16 residues. The V end lost 5 bases, the J end lost 5 bases, and 23 bases lay between the germline ends. The CDR3 here is CASSRRGGGLSDEQYF. The DNA of the CDR3 is TGTGCCAGCAGTCGCCGAGGAGGGGGCTTGTCGGACGAGCAGTACTTC.

The rearrangement uses TRBV27 and TRBJ1-3; TRBD1 matches 9 bases. Germline CDR1 reads MNHEY; CDR2 reads SMNVEV (reference sequence). The CDR3 is 16 residues long. The CDR3 loop reads CDHRGLLPPSGNTIYF. DNA of the CDR3: TGTGACCACAGGGGGCTACTACCACCCTCTGGAAACACCATATATTTT.

For the CDR3, the DNA is TGTGCCACCAGCAGAGATCGGGAGGGTATTAGCGAGCAGTACTTC. Translated, it gives CATSRDREGISEQYF. The chain is built from TRBV15 and TRBJ2-7, with 8 bases that match TRBD2. The CDR3 extends over 15 amino acids. Germline assignment: CDR1 LNHNV and CDR2 YYDKDF (reference sequence). The ends lost 0 bases at V and 6 bases at J; junction bases unmatched: 7.

On this clone: The same CDR3 can be traced to other DNA sequences in this sample. The gene calls are TRBV7-9 and TRBJ1-1; no clear D gene. The ends were cut back, 3 bases at V and 1 base at J, with 3 bases in the middle. The germline V gene has CDR1 SEHNR and CDR2 FQNEAQ (reference sequence). The CDR3 sequence is 12 residues long. The CDR3 here is CASSFGNTEAFF. The CDR3 coding sequence is TGTGCCAGCAGCTTCGGGAACACTGAAGCTTTCTTT.

This clone was picked up a small number of times. This chain links TRBV6-1 with TRBJ2-2, with TRBD2 as a possible D gene (6 bases). V was shortened by 6 bases and J by 9 bases, with 8 bases between the two germline ends. Germline values: CDR1 MNHNS, CDR2 SASEGT. CDR3 length equals 11 residues. CDR3 region: CASREGRELFF. CDR3 coding DNA: TGTGCCAGCAGGGAGGGGAGGGAGCTGTTTTTT.

This clone was observed a handful of times. This chain links TRBV6-4 with TRBJ1-1; TRBD1 agrees at 7 bases. The CDR3 is made up of 12 amino acids. J gave up 11 bases and V 2 bases, and 5 bases lay outside the gene matches. CDR1 and CDR2 from the germline V gene are MRHNA and SNTAGT. The CDR3, as DNA: TGTGCCAGCAGTGACCGGACAGGCGTCGCTTTCTTT. It specifies CASSDRTGVAFF.

This clone appeared a single time. The chain combines TRBV21-1 with TRBJ1-2. TRBV21-1 is labeled a pseudogene. The CDR3 is made up of 15 amino acids. CDR3 nucleotides: TGTGCCAGCAGCAAAGTGGGGACTTCGGACTATGGCTACACCTTC. It translates to CASSKVGTSDYGYTF.

The chain joins TRBV5-8 to TRBJ1-1, with D possibly matching TRBD1 (5 bases). The length of the CDR3 is 14 residues. V was trimmed by 4 bases and J by 5 bases, leaving 15 bases between them. CDR1 and CDR2 (germline): SGHTS, YDEGEE. The CDR3 region is CASSEILWGTEAFF. CDR3 bases: TGTGCCAGCAGCGAGATTCTCTGGGGGACTGAAGCTTTCTTT. The variable domain in full, with the rest retrieved from reference TRBV5-8 and TRBJ1-1, is EAGVTQSPTHLIKTRGQQATLRCSPISGHTSVYWYQQALGLGLQFLLWYDEGEERNRGNFPPRFSGRQFPNYSSELNVNALELEDSALYLCASSEILWGTEAFFGQGTRLTVV.

The chain uses TRBV27 and TRBJ2-5; no firm D call. CDR1 is MNHEY, CDR2 SMNVEV, per germline (reference sequence). The CDR3 runs to 11 residues. The V gene lost 7 bases and the J gene lost 5 bases, with 8 bases spanning the gap. CDR3 DNA sequence: TGTGCCAGCACCCTCGGGGAGACCCAGTACTTC. It encodes CASTLGETQYF.

V gene TRBV6-4 combines with J gene TRBJ2-2, with 11 bases lining up with TRBD2. Unmatched junction bases numbered 6, after V lost 0 bases and J lost 3 bases. Germline V CDR1 and CDR2: MRHNA, SNTAGT. This CDR3 is 18 amino acids long. Here the CDR3 reads CASSDSGLAGGHTGELFF. The DNA of the CDR3 is TGTGCCAGCAGTGACTCAGGGCTAGCGGGAGGTCACACCGGGGAGCTGTTTTTT.

This clone was recorded a few times. The gene calls are TRBV5-1 and TRBJ2-5; 8 bases map to TRBD1. Germline-derived CDR1 and CDR2 are SGHRS and YFSETQ. V lost 2 bases, J lost 5 bases, and 2 bases stayed unmatched. The CDR3 extends over 13 amino acids. Written as DNA, the CDR3 is TGCGCCAGCAGCTTCCGGACAGGGGAGACCCAGTACTTC. It codes for CASSFRTGETQYF.